The 13 T cell receptor beta chains presented below share a single source sample, sequenced in a study of early T cells in non-severe SARS-CoV-2 infection. TCRdb processed the 5' RACE reads anew with MiXCR; each CDR3 protein has one entry. The table shows tens of thousands of distinct CDR3 sequences, with approximately 12% occurring only once. Sequencing was done on a sample of whole blood. The origin of the receptors is an adult who was a healthcare worker with PCR-confirmed SARS-CoV-2 infection or an uninfected control (not recorded which).

The gene calls are TRBV6-2 or TRBV6-3 and TRBJ2-5; TRBD1 matches at 7 bases. The CDR3 length is 15 residues. V lost 2 bases and J lost 1; bases outside the gene matches: 4. Germline loops: CDR1 MNHEY, CDR2 SVGEGT. CDR3 amino acids: CASSYPTGRQETQYF. CDR3 sequence (DNA): TGTGCCAGCAGTTACCCGACAGGGCGCCAAGAGACCCAGTACTTC.

This rearrangement joins TRBV12-3 or TRBV12-4 to TRBJ2-7, with 7 positions matching TRBD2. Trimming removed 6 bases from V and 5 bases from J; junction bases left unmatched: 10. The CDR3 is 14 residues long. This chain's CDR3 is CASSSGRRFHEQYF. The DNA of the CDR3 is TGTGCCAGCAGCTCCGGGAGGCGTTTCCACGAGCAGTACTTC.

The gene calls are TRBV11-2 and TRBJ1-1; unclear D gene. Trimming removed 4 bases at V and 1 base at J, with 13 bases between. Germline V CDR1 and CDR2: SGHAT, FQNNGV. This CDR3 contains 15 residues. The CDR3: CASSSTMTGNTEAFF. CDR3 coding DNA: TGTGCCAGCAGCTCGACCATGACGGGGAACACTGAAGCTTTCTTT.

There are many counts of this clonotype. V usage is TRBV4-1 and J usage is TRBJ1-3; the match to TRBD1 covers 7 bases. This CDR3 has 16 amino acids. Losses at the gene ends were 3 bases for V and 2 bases for J; bases not matched to a gene: 7. In germline, CDR1 is MGHRA, CDR2 YSYEKL. CDR3 sequence (DNA): TGCGCCAGCAGCCAGGCGTACAGGGGAGCTGGAAACACCATATATTTT. Translated, it gives CASSQAYRGAGNTIYF.

The sample holds many counts of this clonotype. The chain recombines TRBV30 with TRBJ2-6; D gene unclear. V was trimmed by 2 bases and J by 1 base, leaving 0 bases between them. The CDR3 runs to 12 residues. The V gene's germline CDR1 is GTSNPN and CDR2 SVGIG (reference sequence). The CDR3 DNA follows: TGTGCCTGGAGTTCTGGGGCCAACGTCCTGACTTTC. Its translation is CAWSSGANVLTF.

The chain's CDR3 is CASSPGTVHEQYF. For the CDR3, the DNA is TGTGCCAGCAGCCCGGGGACAGTTCACGAGCAGTACTTC. This rearrangement joins TRBV7-6 to TRBJ2-7, with 7 bases that match TRBD1. J was trimmed by 5 bases and V by 5 bases; bases with no gene match: 6. Germline V lookup: CDR1 SGHVS, CDR2 FNYEAQ. The CDR3 totals 13 residues.

This clonotype was observed many times. The V gene is TRBV7-3, the J gene TRBJ1-1; D is unresolved. The CDR3 loop spans 13 amino acids. V was shortened by 2 bases and J by 0 bases, with 4 bases between the two germline ends. Per the germline V gene, CDR1 is SGHTA and CDR2 is FQGTGA. The CDR3, as DNA: TGTGCCAGCAGCTTATCCATGAACACTGAAGCTTTCTTT. Protein: CASSLSMNTEAFF.

Of note for this clonotype: One end of the junction fails to match germline, which may point to a read error. The gene calls are TRBV5-4 and TRBJ1-6; 9 nucleotides line up with TRBD1. In germline, CDR1 is SGHNT, CDR2 YYREEE (reference sequence). The CDR3 extends over 17 amino acids. This chain's CDR3 is CASSQQGAKSYNSPPHF. CDR3 nucleotides: TGTGCCAGCAGCCAACAGGGGGCGAAGTCCTATAATTCACCCCCCCACTTT. The whole variable domain, filled in from reference TRBV5-4 and TRBJ1-6, reads ETGVTQSPTHLIKTRGQQVTLRCSSQSGHNTVSWYQQALGQGPQFIFQYYREEENGRGNFPPRFSGLQFPNYSSELNVNALELDDSALYLCASSQQGAKSYNSPPHFGNGTRLTVT.

This clonotype showed up many times. V gene TRBV6-4 combines with J gene TRBJ1-5; the D gene is possibly TRBD1 (5 bases). The CDR3 extends over 15 amino acids. V lost 6 bases, J lost 0 bases, and 12 bases lay in between. Per the germline V gene, CDR1 is MRHNA and CDR2 is SNTAGT. CDR3 DNA sequence: TGTGCCAGCAGACGGGACTTTTATAGCAATCAGCCCCAGCATTTT. Translating it yields CASRRDFYSNQPQHF.

In its sample, this clonotype was seen many times. The V and J genes are TRBV25-1 and TRBJ2-7, with D tentatively TRBD2 (6 bases). From germline, CDR1 is MGHDK and CDR2 SYGVNS. The germline V and J ends were trimmed by 5 bases and 4 bases, with 18 bases remaining between them. This CDR3 is 15 amino acids long. CDR3 nucleotide sequence: TGTGCCAGCAGTCCTCCGGGACTGGGCGCTTACGAGCAGTACTTC. Its protein is CASSPPGLGAYEQYF.

The chain carries TRBV5-5 and TRBJ2-3; 8 nucleotides match TRBD1. V shed 1 base and J 2 bases; nucleotides not matched to a gene: 6. CDR3 length equals 16 residues. Looked up from germline, CDR1 is SGHKS and CDR2 is YYEKEE (reference sequence). In DNA, the CDR3 is TGTGCCAGCAGCTTGACCGGGACAGGCACCACAGATACGCAGTATTTT. Translation: CASSLTGTGTTDTQYF. Looking up the rest from reference TRBV5-5 and TRBJ2-3 gives the full variable domain: DAGVTQSPTHLIKTRGQQVTLRCSPISGHKSVSWYQQVLGQGPQFIFQYYEKEERGRGNFPDRFSARQFPNYSSELNVNALLLGDSALYLCASSLTGTGTTDTQYFGPGTRLTVL.

This clonotype was counted ten times or more. This sequence joins TRBV6-5 and TRBJ2-2; D remains unclear. V gave up 7 bases and J gave up 6 bases, with 12 bases separating them. The germline V gene encodes CDR1 MNHEY and CDR2 SVGAGI. The CDR3 has 13 amino acids. CDR3 in DNA: TGTGCCAGCAATAGGGCCGGTGCCGGGGAGCTGTTTTTT. It specifies CASNRAGAGELFF.

This sequence joins TRBV7-2 and TRBJ2-5, with TRBD2 identical over 8 bases. CDR1 and CDR2 (germline): SGHTA, FQGNSA. The CDR3 is 16 residues long. J gave up 5 bases and V 1 base, and 9 bases lay outside the gene matches. In DNA, the CDR3 is TGTGCCAGCAGCTTAGGCAGCGGGGGACGACGGGAGACCCAGTACTTC. Translation: CASSLGSGGRRETQYF.